The rows below give T cell receptor beta chains drawn from one sample of a study of T cells in Graves' hyperthyroidism and ophthalmopathy. TCRdb reprocessed the multiplex PCR reads with MiXCR, giving one entry per CDR3 protein. This sample has 550,000 to 800,000 distinct CDR3 sequences; roughly 17% occur once, and the top ten carry roughly 16%. The sample comprised blood. These receptors were taken from a man aged 45-65 years with Graves' hyperthyroidism. CDR3s include the opening cysteine and the closing phenylalanine or tryptophan. Fields, in order: clone size, V gene, D gene, J gene, CDR3 DNA, CDR3 protein. A D gene is named only where the DNA matches it firmly. Size values are once, few and many counts, or a class for expanded clones, and some rows have none.

many,TRBV6-1,.,TRBJ1-5,TGTGCCAGCAGTGAGGAGCCCGGGAATCAGCCCCAGCATTTT,CASSEEPGNQPQHF
.,TRBV10-3,.,TRBJ2-7,TGTGCCATCAGCTCGGAGGCCGAGCAGTACTTC,CAISSEAEQYF
.,TRBV12-3/TRBV12-4,.,TRBJ2-6,TGTGCCAGCAGTTTTCTACAGGGCCGAGGGGGGGCCAACGTCCTGACTTTC,CASSFLQGRGGANVLTF
many,TRBV6-2/TRBV6-3,.,TRBJ2-7,TGTGCCAGCAGCCCTGAAGGGCGGGATATCTGCGAGCAGTACTTC,CASSPEGRDICEQYF
many,TRBV7-3,.,TRBJ2-1,TGTGCCAGCAAGCGAGGCGGGACTGAGGCCAATGAGCAGTTCTTC,CASKRGGTEANEQFF
.,TRBV19,.,TRBJ2-5,TGTGCCAGTAGTAAGGTCCTCACCCTCACAGGGCAAGAGACCCAGTACTTC,CASSKVLTLTGQETQYF
few,TRBV12-3/TRBV12-4,TRBD1,TRBJ1-1,TGTGCCAGCAGAAAAATACAGGGGCGGTACACTAAAGCTTTCTTT,CASRKIQGRYTKAFF
few,TRBV3-1,TRBD1,TRBJ2-7,TGTGCCAGCAGCCAAGAGTACAGGGACAGACCCTACGAGCAGTACTTC,CASSQEYRDRPYEQYF
.,TRBV6-5,.,TRBJ2-3,TGTGCCAGCAGTTATCTTGGTACAGATACGCGGTATTTT,CASSYLGTDTRYF
many,TRBV2,.,TRBJ2-1,TGTGCCAGCAGTTGGGACAATGAGCAGTTCTTC,CASSWDNEQFF
many,TRBV3-1,TRBD1,TRBJ2-1,TGTGCCAGCAGCCAAGTCCTACAGACAGGGTGGGCCCTCGATGAGCAGTTCTTC,CASSQVLQTGWALDEQFF
.,TRBV18,.,TRBJ2-3,TGTGCCAGCTCACCACTATCTTTTTGCACAGATACGCAGTATTTT,CASSPLSFCTDTQYF
few,TRBV6-1,TRBD1,TRBJ2-7,TGTGCCAGCACCGACAGGGTCCACGAGCAGTACTTC,CASTDRVHEQYF
many,TRBV28,.,TRBJ1-5,TGTGCCAGCAGTTTTTGGCTGCATAGCAATCAGCCCCAGCATTTT,CASSFWLHSNQPQHF
many,TRBV27,TRBD1,TRBJ2-2,TGTGCCAGCAGCCATGGACAGGGGGGGGTCCCGGGCACCGGGGAGCTGTTTTTT,CASSHGQGGVPGTGELFF
few,TRBV4-3,.,TRBJ1-2,TGCGCCAGCAGCCAAGATACCCAGAAACCCACTAACTATGGCTACACCTTC,CASSQDTQKPTNYGYTF
few,TRBV15,TRBD1,TRBJ1-2,TGTGCCACCAGCAGTGTTCGGACAGGGGGCTTTGGCTACACCTTC,CATSSVRTGGFGYTF
many,TRBV20-1,.,TRBJ2-1,TGCAGTGCTAGGGTGGGAGTTAACTACAATGAGCAGTTCTTC,CSARVGVNYNEQFF
few,TRBV28,.,TRBJ2-1,TGTGCCAGCGGCCCACACACTAGAGGGGATAACAATGAGCAGTTCTTC,CASGPHTRGDNNEQFF
.,TRBV5-1,TRBD2,TRBJ2-1,TGCGCCAGCAGCAAGACTAGCGGGACAAACAATGAGCAGTTCTTC,CASSKTSGTNNEQFF
.,TRBV7-9,TRBD1,TRBJ2-3,TGTGCCAGCCGGATTTCTCAGGGGGCAGATACGCAGTATTTT,CASRISQGADTQYF
many,TRBV28,TRBD2,TRBJ2-7,TGTGCCAGCAGTTTTAGCGGGGGCACCCCCTACGAGCAGTACTTC,CASSFSGGTPYEQYF
many,TRBV6-1,TRBD1,TRBJ1-1,TGTGCCAGCAGCAAACAGGGGACGAACACTGAAGCTTTCTTT,CASSKQGTNTEAFF
many,TRBV11-1,.,TRBJ2-1,TGTGCCAGCAGCAATGGGTGGGGACATACCCACAATGAGCAGTTCTTC,CASSNGWGHTHNEQFF
many,TRBV11-3,.,TRBJ2-1,TGTGCCAGCAGCTTAACCGGGACCGACAATGAGCAGTTCTTC,CASSLTGTDNEQFF
.,TRBV28,.,TRBJ2-2,TGTGCCAGCAGTTTAAGCAAAGGGGAGCTGTTTTTT,CASSLSKGELFF
.,TRBV4-1,TRBD1,TRBJ1-1,TGCGCCAGCAGCCCCCCTGGGACAGGAGGTACTGAAGCTTTCTTT,CASSPPGTGGTEAFF
many,TRBV27,.,TRBJ2-7,TGTGCCAGCAGTTTCGGAGGATCCCTCACCTACGAGCAGTACTTC,CASSFGGSLTYEQYF
few,TRBV19,.,TRBJ2-3,TGTGCCAGTAGTTGGGTGGCTAGAGGCACAGATACGCAGTATTTT,CASSWVARGTDTQYF
.,TRBV4-3,.,TRBJ1-2,TGCGCCAGCAGCCAAGATCGGCTCTCAGGGGAGAATGGCTACACCTTC,CASSQDRLSGENGYTF
.,TRBV20-1,TRBD2,TRBJ2-3,TGCAGTGCTAGAGTCAGGAGACTAGCGGGAGGGTATCCCGGCACAGATACGCAGTATTTT,CSARVRRLAGGYPGTDTQYF
few,TRBV6-5,.,TRBJ2-3,TGTGCCAGCAGTTACGGTCAACTGTCAGATACGCAGTATTTT,CASSYGQLSDTQYF
many,TRBV24-1,TRBD1,TRBJ1-5,TGTGCCACCAGTGACGCCGGACAGGGATCGGATCAGCCCCAGCATTTT,CATSDAGQGSDQPQHF
many,TRBV28,.,TRBJ1-6,TGTGCCAGCAGATATAATTCACCCCTCCACTTT,CASRYNSPLHF
many,TRBV3-1,.,TRBJ2-3,TGTGCCAGCAGTCATACTAGAGATACGCAGTATTTT,CASSHTRDTQYF
many,TRBV10-3,TRBD1,TRBJ1-2,TGTGCCATCATCGGGACAGGGGACAATGGCTACACCTTC,CAIIGTGDNGYTF
many,TRBV7-9,TRBD2,TRBJ2-1,TGTGCCAGCAGCTTAGCGCATTTAACTAGCGGGGGATCCTACAATGAGCAGTTCTTC,CASSLAHLTSGGSYNEQFF
many,TRBV6-1,.,TRBJ1-4,TGTGCCAGCCGAAGGGACGGGCCCGGAAAACTGTTTTTT,CASRRDGPGKLFF
many,TRBV27,TRBD2,TRBJ2-1,TGTGCCAGCAGTTCGAGCGGGAGTGATGAGCAGTTCTTC,CASSSSGSDEQFF
few,TRBV24-1,.,TRBJ2-3,TGTGCCACCAGTGAAACGGGCTACCAGGTAGATACGCAGTATTTT,CATSETGYQVDTQYF
.,TRBV27,.,TRBJ2-1,TGTGCCACCTTCGGGGGTATTGAGCAGTTCTTC,CATFGGIEQFF
many,TRBV11-3,.,TRBJ1-2,TGTGCCAGCAGCTTCCGGACAGTGGATGGCTACACCTTC,CASSFRTVDGYTF
many,TRBV27,.,TRBJ1-5,TGTGCCAGCAGTTTGTCCGGGATGGGGGATTATAGCAATCAGCCCCAGCATTTT,CASSLSGMGDYSNQPQHF
many,TRBV7-2,.,TRBJ2-2,TGTGCCAGCAGCTTAATGCGAGGCGGGGAACTGTTTTTT,CASSLMRGGELFF
.,TRBV20-1,TRBD2,TRBJ2-7,TGCAGTGCTCCTGGCCAGGGGGGAAGCGGGAGGGTGGAATACGAGCAGTACTTC,CSAPGQGGSGRVEYEQYF
.,TRBV12-3/TRBV12-4,TRBD1,TRBJ2-5,TGTGCCAGCAGCTCGGACAGGGGAGGTAATTTCGGAGAGACCCAGTACTTC,CASSSDRGGNFGETQYF
many,TRBV27,.,TRBJ2-7,TGTGCCAGCAGTTTATTGGAGAGCGAGGACTACGAGCAGTACTTC,CASSLLESEDYEQYF
.,TRBV9,.,TRBJ2-7,TGTGCCAGCAGCGCGGGGTCGCCCCACGAGCAGTACTTC,CASSAGSPHEQYF
.,TRBV19,.,TRBJ2-3,TGTGCCAGTAGACCGCGGTACTACACAGATACGCAGTATTTT,CASRPRYYTDTQYF